Shown below are 20 T cell receptor beta chains from a single sample sequenced in a study of shared clonotypes between healthy human individuals. Sequenced by immunoSEQ multiplex PCR; TCRdb stores in-frame clones only, minus some. The table lists roughly 1,000,000 clones, approximately 80% of them singletons, with roughly 0.57% in the top ten. The source material was memory CD4+ T cells from PBMCs. Subset defined: CD45RA-negative fraction. Receptor source: a man aged 18 to 29 in good health. Some clones in this sample may be carry-over from other donors' samples.

On this clone: Within the sample, other DNA sequences also encode this same CDR3. The gene calls are TRBV5-6 and TRBJ1-5, with unresolved D. CDR1 SGHDT and CDR2 YYEEEE come from the germline V gene. V was clipped by 2 bases and J by 4 bases, with 7 bases between them. The CDR3 runs 13 residues. CDR3 in amino acids: CASSFWGNQPQHF. CDR3 nucleotide sequence: TGTGCCAGCAGCTTTTGGGGTAATCAGCCCCAGCATTTT.

The CDR3 loop is CASSPPSRRDTGELFF. For the CDR3, the DNA is TGTGCCAGCAGCCCACCCTCCCGTCGGGACACCGGGGAGCTGTTTTTT. V usage is TRBV11-2 and J usage is TRBJ2-2, with unresolved D. Germline V lookup: CDR1 SGHAT, CDR2 FQNNGV. V shed 5 bases and J shed 3 bases, with 16 bases lying between them. The CDR3 extends over 16 amino acids.

V gene TRBV5-4 combines with J gene TRBJ2-1; 11 bases line up with TRBD1. This CDR3 contains 15 residues. With V trimmed by 4 bases and J by 6 bases, 6 bases remained unmatched. CDR1 is SGHNT, CDR2 YYREEE, per germline (reference sequence). The CDR3 DNA reads as TGTGCCAGCAGCCCAACCGGGACAGGGGGCAATGAGCAGTTCTTC. It yields the protein CASSPTGTGGNEQFF.

This chain links TRBV5-6 with TRBJ2-1; the D gene could be TRBD1 or TRBD2 (6 bases each). The CDR3 has 16 residues. CDR1 is SGHDT, CDR2 YYEEEE, per germline. Trimming shortened V by 4 bases and J by 3 bases, and 17 bases separated the two germline ends. CDR3 loop: CASSRTKRQVYNEQFF. CDR3 coding DNA: TGTGCCAGCAGCCGGACTAAACGACAGGTCTACAATGAGCAGTTCTTC.

This clone was detected only once. The chain recombines TRBV5-1 with TRBJ2-1, with D maybe TRBD1 (6 bases). Germline V lookup: CDR1 SGHRS, CDR2 YFSETQ. CDR3 size: 16 residues. V was trimmed by 0 bases and J by 8 bases, leaving 18 bases between them. This CDR3 is CASSLAGQPSWDEQFF. CDR3 nucleotides: TGCGCCAGCAGCTTGGCCGGACAGCCTTCTTGGGATGAGCAGTTCTTC.

J is TRBJ2-3 and V is TRBV11-3, with D maybe TRBD2 (6 bases). Trimming stripped 2 bases from V and 2 bases from J, with 8 bases between. Germline CDR1 is SGHNT and CDR2 is YENEEA. This CDR3 is built from 14 residues. In DNA form, the CDR3 reads TGTGCCAGCAGCTTAACGGGACTCACAGATACGCAGTATTTT. Amino acid sequence: CASSLTGLTDTQYF.

This chain connects TRBV25-1 to TRBJ1-1; 7 nucleotides line up with TRBD1. Germline V gives CDR1 MGHDK, CDR2 SYGVNS. CDR3 length equals 13 residues. V shed 5 bases and J 5 bases; nucleotides not matched to a gene: 5. The CDR3 nucleotides read TGTGCCAGCAGTACCCGACAGGGTACTGAAGCTTTCTTT. Its translation is CASSTRQGTEAFF.

This clone has ten or more counts. The CDR3 loop is CSAEYNNEQFF. The CDR3 nucleotides read TGCAGTGCTGAGTATAACAATGAGCAGTTCTTC. V usage is TRBV20-1 and J usage is TRBJ2-1; the D is unclear. Trimming took off 5 bases at V and 5 bases at J, with 7 bases between the two ends. Germline CDR1 DFQATT, CDR2 SNEGSKA (reference sequence). The CDR3 runs 11 residues.

The CDR3 DNA reads as TGTGCCAGCAGCGTAGGGGCAGACCAAGAGACCCAGTACTTC. Translated: CASSVGADQETQYF. The chain is built from TRBV9 and TRBJ2-5; D gene ambiguous. The V and J ends lost 0 bases and 0 bases respectively, with 6 bases between them. CDR3 size: 14 residues. Germline lookup yields CDR1 SGDLS and CDR2 YYNGEE.

This clone was seen just once. This rearrangement joins TRBV30 to TRBJ2-2; D gene ambiguous. Per the germline V gene, CDR1 is GTSNPN and CDR2 is SVGIG (reference sequence). V was cut by 4 bases and J by 4 bases, with 16 bases left in between. This CDR3 has 15 amino acids. The CDR3 sequence: CAWTPRGELTGELFF. CDR3 DNA: TGTGCCTGGACCCCGAGAGGAGAGCTCACCGGGGAGCTGTTTTTT.

This chain connects TRBV7-2 to TRBJ2-7, with 9 nucleotides matching TRBD2. The CDR3 contains 13 residues. V was pared by 6 bases and J by 7 bases, with 7 bases of the junction left unmatched. Germline-derived CDR1 and CDR2 are SGHTA and FQGNSA. CDR3 sequence: CASRPAGGGEQYF. CDR3 in DNA: TGTGCCAGCAGGCCAGCGGGAGGAGGGGAGCAGTACTTC.

The chain links TRBV21-1 to TRBJ1-1; the DNA was not compared with TRBD1, the D call given in the table. TRBV21-1 is an annotated pseudogene. The CDR3 covers 17 residues. The CDR3 sequence is CASSKAVGRGLTTEAFF. The CDR3 nucleotides read TGTGCCAGCAGCAAAGCCGTCGGCAGGGGGCTTACCACTGAAGCTTTCTTT.

The chain uses TRBV10-3 and TRBJ2-4; D is possibly TRBD2 (6 bases). CDR3 size: 17 residues. Germline assignment: CDR1 ENHRY and CDR2 SYGVKD. The V and J ends lost 3 bases and 2 bases respectively, with 17 bases between them. The CDR3 DNA follows: TGTGCCATCAGTGACGGAGGGACTCCCAGCCCCAAAAACATTCAGTACTTC. This gives the protein CAISDGGTPSPKNIQYF.

This chain connects TRBV7-2 to TRBJ1-5; weak D call: TRBD1 (6 bases). Looked up from germline, CDR1 is SGHTA and CDR2 is FQGNSA. This CDR3 spans 15 amino acids. Trimming removed 1 base from V and 7 bases from J, with 14 bases in between. The CDR3 sequence is CASSLGQASSQPQHF. The CDR3 nucleotides read TGTGCCAGCAGCTTAGGACAGGCGAGCAGCCAGCCCCAGCATTTT.

The rearrangement uses TRBV4-3 and TRBJ2-4, with a tentative D call TRBD1 (6 bases). The CDR3 totals 17 residues. Per germline, CDR1 LGHNA and CDR2 YSLEER. V lost 3 bases and J 0 bases, leaving 15 bases between the germline ends. The CDR3 nucleotides read TGCGCCAGCAGCCAGCAGTCCCGGGGACAAGCCAAAAACATTCAGTACTTC. It codes for CASSQQSRGQAKNIQYF.

As concerns this clone: Within the sample, other DNA sequences also encode this same CDR3. This rearrangement joins TRBV5-1 to TRBJ2-5; D gene ambiguous. Trimming stripped 4 bases from V and 5 bases from J, with 9 bases between. CDR1 and CDR2 (germline): SGHRS, YFSETQ. There are 12 residues in the CDR3. CDR3 nucleotides: TGCGCCAGCAGCCTGGGGTTGGAGACCCAGTACTTC. It codes for CASSLGLETQYF.

The chain combines TRBV7-6 with TRBJ2-1; 7 nucleotides align to TRBD1. Germline assignment: CDR1 SGHVS and CDR2 FNYEAQ. This CDR3 is built from 13 residues. Losses at the gene ends were 5 bases for V and 12 bases for J; bases not matched to a gene: 10. The chain's CDR3 is CASSPTGAVGQFF. The CDR3 nucleotides read TGTGCCAGCAGCCCTACAGGGGCGGTAGGGCAGTTCTTC.

V and J are TRBV28 and TRBJ1-1, with D maybe TRBD1 (5 bases). The CDR3 is 16 residues long. Trimming stripped 5 bases from V and 1 base from J, with 17 bases between. The germline V gene encodes CDR1 MDHEN and CDR2 SYDVKM. Here the CDR3 DNA reads TGTGCCAGCAGTACACGATTGGGGGAGGGGAACACTGAAGCTTTCTTT. It yields the protein CASSTRLGEGNTEAFF.

The gene calls are TRBV5-6 and TRBJ2-2; 7 bases fit TRBD1. This CDR3 contains 17 residues. V was clipped by 2 bases and J by 9 bases; unmatched bases: 16. Germline V gives CDR1 SGHDT, CDR2 YYEEEE. CDR3 residues: CASSFLDRRQGVRELFF. The CDR3 DNA follows: TGTGCCAGCAGCTTTTTAGACCGTCGACAGGGAGTCCGGGAGCTGTTTTTT.

This chain joins TRBV7-3 and TRBJ1-3; TRBD1 agrees at 7 bases. V shed 4 bases, J shed 1 base, and the junction held 4 bases outside the gene matches. The CDR3 has 15 residues. Germline values: CDR1 SGHTA, CDR2 FQGTGA. As DNA, the CDR3 is TGTGCCAGCAGCTCCAACAGGGGTTCTGGAAACACCATATATTTT. Residues: CASSSNRGSGNTIYF.